This entry concerns a single TCR beta chain. Its antigen is not known. V was pared by 0 bases and J by 2 bases, with 11 bases between. The CDR3 runs to 15 residues. Germline V gene data show CDR1 as SGHRS and CDR2 as YFSETQ. This sample was included in a study of cytomegalovirus exposure and HLA in healthy donors. Overall study: About four fifths of several hundred genotyped donors fell in the Caucasian-associated ancestry cluster.

The PCR used 60 Vbeta and 13 Jbeta primers. Assay used: immunoSEQ multiplex PCR; TCRdb lists only in-frame clones, some missing. The data contain about 170,000 clones, about 81% of them singletons. Study results and limitations: Most CMV-associated TCR beta chains appeared HLA-restricted in a later analysis. The likely explanation for a cluster of highly shared sequence variants was sequencing artifact. Reports described diagnosis of cytomegalovirus status by the classifier as highly specific and sensitive.

The specimen sequenced was PBMCs. V is TRBV5-1 and J is TRBJ2-5; D is possibly TRBD1 (6 bases). The TCR originated in a young woman in good health and CMV-seronegative. The CDR3 coding sequence is TGCGCCAGCAGCTTGGGAACAGGGTTTCAAGAGACCCAGTACTTC. It yields the protein CASSLGTGFQETQYF.